One sample yielded the 17 T cell receptor beta chains listed below, sequenced in a study of T cell responses to AZD1222 COVID-19 vaccine. Clones were sequenced by immunoSEQ multiplex PCR, and TCRdb holds only the in-frame ones, with some missing. The sample yields some 50,000 clones, 84% seen once. The specimen comprised peripheral blood, sampled on day 0 of AZD1222 vaccination. The receptors stem from an adult in good health.

The CDR3 DNA reads as TGTGCCAGCAGCTCTAACGGGGGACTAGGGGGAAACACCATATATTTT. It encodes CASSSNGGLGGNTIYF. V and J are TRBV28 and TRBJ1-3; perhaps TRBD1 as D (5 bases). The germline V and J ends were trimmed by 6 bases and 4 bases, with 19 bases remaining between them. Looked up from germline, CDR1 is MDHEN and CDR2 is SYDVKM. CDR3 length: 16 amino acids.

This chain connects TRBV6-5 to TRBJ1-1; D is uncertain. The CDR3 is 13 amino acids. From germline, CDR1 is MNHEY and CDR2 SVGAGI. Trimming shortened V by 4 bases and J by 3 bases, and 9 bases separated the two germline ends. CDR3 amino acids: CASSSVWDTEAFF. CDR3 sequence (DNA): TGTGCCAGCAGTTCGGTTTGGGACACTGAAGCTTTCTTT.

The chain joins TRBV3-1 (or the pseudogene TRBV3-2) to TRBJ2-2, with D uncertain. V lost 4 bases and J 6 bases, leaving 15 bases between the germline ends. CDR3 length: 15 amino acids. CDR1 and CDR2 (germline): LGHDT, YNNKEL (reference sequence). CDR3 nucleotide sequence: TGTGCCAGCAGCCCCCCTGACTCCCAGCCCGGGGAGCTGTTTTTT. Encoded protein: CASSPPDSQPGELFF.

The V call is TRBV27, the J call TRBJ2-7; TRBD1 agrees at 10 bases. The CDR3 has 14 residues. Germline-derived CDR1 and CDR2 are MNHEY and SMNVEV (reference sequence). J gave up 6 bases and V 5 bases, and 7 bases lay outside the gene matches. In nucleotides, the CDR3 is TGTGCCAGCAGTACGGGGACAGGGGCATTCGAGCAGTACTTC. Amino acid sequence: CASSTGTGAFEQYF.

This chain links TRBV15 with TRBJ1-5; 7 bases fit TRBD1. The CDR3 covers 16 residues. Unmatched junction bases numbered 10, after V lost 1 base and J lost 7 bases. The V gene's germline CDR1 is LNHNV and CDR2 YYDKDF (reference sequence). The CDR3 nucleotides are TGTGCCACCAGCAGAGTTGGCAGGGGGGACATCCAGCCCCAGCATTTT. Translation: CATSRVGRGDIQPQHF.

This chain links TRBV28 with TRBJ1-2, with unresolved D. The CDR3 extends over 15 amino acids. The V end was cut by 8 bases, the J end by 0 bases, with 16 bases between. Germline V gene sequence: CDR1 MDHEN, CDR2 SYDVKM. CDR3 residues: CASRLSTGPNYGYTF. The DNA of the CDR3 is TGTGCCAGCCGGCTGTCGACGGGCCCTAACTATGGCTACACCTTC.

The chain combines TRBV7-9 with TRBJ1-3; D is possibly TRBD1 (5 bases). CDR1 SEHNR and CDR2 FQNEAQ come from the germline V gene (reference sequence). The CDR3 spans 14 residues. V was pared by 5 bases and J by 4 bases, with 12 bases between. CDR3 sequence: CASSPLGDGNTIYF. Here the CDR3 DNA reads TGTGCCAGCAGCCCTCTAGGGGACGGAAACACCATATATTTT.

The chain is built from TRBV28 and TRBJ1-6, with D maybe TRBD1 (6 bases). Germline CDR1 and CDR2: MDHEN and SYDVKM. The CDR3 runs 13 residues. V was cut by 4 bases and J by 7 bases, with 8 bases left in between. The CDR3 DNA is TGTGCCAGCAGTTCCGACAGGAATTCACCCCTCCACTTT. Protein: CASSSDRNSPLHF.

The chain links TRBV5-4 to TRBJ2-7; the D gene could be TRBD1 or TRBD2 (5 bases each). Germline-derived CDR1 and CDR2 are SGHNT and YYREEE (reference sequence). Trimming took 4 bases from V and 2 from J, leaving 13 bases between them. The CDR3 length is 14 residues. Here the CDR3 reads CASSGAGGAYEQYF. The CDR3 region has the DNA TGTGCCAGCAGCGGGGCGGGCGGAGCCTACGAGCAGTACTTC.

V and J are TRBV5-4 and TRBJ2-1; 7 bases line up with TRBD2. Germline V gives CDR1 SGHNT, CDR2 YYREEE (reference sequence). With V trimmed by 0 bases and J by 5 bases, 5 bases remained unmatched. CDR3 length equals 15 residues. The CDR3 loop reads CASSLGPAGNNEQFF. The CDR3 region has the DNA TGTGCCAGCAGCTTGGGTCCAGCGGGAAACAATGAGCAGTTCTTC. Full variable domain (remainder filled in from reference TRBV5-4 and TRBJ2-1): ETGVTQSPTHLIKTRGQQVTLRCSSQSGHNTVSWYQQALGQGPQFIFQYYREEENGRGNFPPRFSGLQFPNYSSELNVNALELDDSALYLCASSLGPAGNNEQFFGPGTRLTVL.

The CDR3 region has the DNA TGCGCCAGCAGCAAGGGGGTGGGGACTAGCGGGAGAAGTGGTTACGAGCAGTACTTC. It yields the protein CASSKGVGTSGRSGYEQYF. The J gene is TRBJ2-7, the V gene TRBV4-3; 14 nucleotides agree with TRBD2. This CDR3 contains 19 residues. Germline V gene data show CDR1 as LGHNA and CDR2 as YSLEER. With 5 bases clipped from V and 4 bases from J, the junction kept 16 bases outside the gene matches.

This clone was detected only once. This rearrangement joins TRBV9 to TRBJ2-1; TRBD2 matches 7 bases. Germline-derived CDR1 and CDR2 are SGDLS and YYNGEE. V dropped 0 bases and J dropped 1; count of bases not matched to a gene: 4. CDR3 length equals 16 residues. CDR3 amino acids: CASSVVGAGSYNEQFF. CDR3 DNA: TGTGCCAGCAGCGTAGTTGGAGCGGGGTCCTACAATGAGCAGTTCTTC.

CDR3 DNA sequence: TGTGCCAGCAGCTTAAATGGGGGCCGAGGGCCTGGCTACACCTTC. Its translation is CASSLNGGRGPGYTF. The rearrangement uses TRBV7-2 and TRBJ1-2; D possibly corresponds to TRBD1 (6 bases). The V end was cut by 2 bases, the J end by 7 bases, with 17 bases between. Germline CDR1 and CDR2: SGHTA and FQGNSA. This CDR3 spans 15 amino acids.

This clone appeared a single time. The chain employs TRBV13 and TRBJ2-1; 7 bases line up with TRBD2. The CDR3 covers 16 residues. From germline, CDR1 is PRHDT and CDR2 FYEKMQ (reference sequence). J lost 2 bases, V lost 5 bases, and 9 bases had no gene match. CDR3 DNA: TGTGCCAGCAGCCCCCAAATCAGCGGGGCCTACAATGAGCAGTTCTTC. Translation gives CASSPQISGAYNEQFF.

The chain is built from TRBV30 and TRBJ2-2; D remains unclear. Per the germline V gene, CDR1 is GTSNPN and CDR2 is SVGIG (reference sequence). V gave up 3 bases and J gave up 2 bases, with 13 bases separating them. The CDR3 is 15 residues long. The CDR3 loop reads CAWRPDSSNTGELFF. In nucleotides, the CDR3 is TGTGCCTGGAGACCGGATAGCAGCAACACCGGGGAGCTGTTTTTT. Drawing the rest from reference TRBV30 and TRBJ2-2, the complete variable domain is SQTIHQWPATLVQPVGSPLSLECTVEGTSNPNLYWYRQAAGRGLQLLFYSVGIGQISSEVPQNLSASRPQDRQFILSSKKLLLSDSGFYLCAWRPDSSNTGELFFGEGSRLTVL.

This clone was observed a single time. V and J are TRBV7-2 and TRBJ2-7; D unclear. Germline values: CDR1 SGHTA, CDR2 FQGNSA. The CDR3 runs to 15 residues. V lost 5 bases to trimming and J lost 3 bases, with 17 bases between them. The CDR3 loop is CASSLGLGNFYEQYF. The CDR3 DNA sequence: TGTGCCAGCAGCCTAGGGCTCGGTAACTTCTACGAGCAGTACTTC.

The V gene is TRBV6-5, the J gene TRBJ2-1; D is ambiguous. Trimming took 0 bases from V and 5 from J, leaving 11 bases between them. Germline V lookup: CDR1 MNHEY, CDR2 SVGAGI. This CDR3 is 15 amino acids long. The CDR3: CASSYSRDPHNEQFF. CDR3 DNA: TGTGCCAGCAGTTACTCGAGAGACCCCCACAATGAGCAGTTCTTC.